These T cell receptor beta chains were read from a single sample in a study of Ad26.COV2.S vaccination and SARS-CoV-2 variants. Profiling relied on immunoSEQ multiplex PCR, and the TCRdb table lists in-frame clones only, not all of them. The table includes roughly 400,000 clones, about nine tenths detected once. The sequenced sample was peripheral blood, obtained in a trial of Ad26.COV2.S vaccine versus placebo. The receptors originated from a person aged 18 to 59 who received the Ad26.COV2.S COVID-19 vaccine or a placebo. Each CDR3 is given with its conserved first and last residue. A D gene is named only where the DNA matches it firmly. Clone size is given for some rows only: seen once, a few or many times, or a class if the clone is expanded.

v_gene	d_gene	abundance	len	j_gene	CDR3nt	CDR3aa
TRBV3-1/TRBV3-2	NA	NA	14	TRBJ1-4	TGTGCCAGCAGCCAAGAAGGGACTAATGAAAAACTGTTTTTT	CASSQEGTNEKLFF
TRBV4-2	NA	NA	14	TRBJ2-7	TGTGCCAGCAGCCAAGGGGGCAGTTCCTACGAGCAGTACTTC	CASSQGGSSYEQYF
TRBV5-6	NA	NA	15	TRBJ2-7	TGTGCCAGCAGCTTTGGGACGGTAGGGCGCGGCGAGCAGTACTTC	CASSFGTVGRGEQYF
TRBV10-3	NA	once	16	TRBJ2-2	TGTGCCATCAGTGAGTCGGAAAGGGCGGGTACCGGGGAGCTGTTTTTT	CAISESERAGTGELFF
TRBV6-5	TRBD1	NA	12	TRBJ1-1	TGTGCCAGCAGACAGGGACAGGGAAAAGCTTTCTTT	CASRQGQGKAFF
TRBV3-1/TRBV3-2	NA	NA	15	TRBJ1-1	TGTGCCAGCAGCCAATACCCCTTAGGTGGGCCCGAAGCTTTCTTT	CASSQYPLGGPEAFF
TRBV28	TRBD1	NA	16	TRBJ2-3	TGTGCCAGCCCTCCTCGGGACAGGGCCGGCACAGATACGCAGTATTTT	CASPPRDRAGTDTQYF
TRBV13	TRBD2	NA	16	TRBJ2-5	TGTGCCAGCAGCTTATTCCGGCTAGCGGGAGTTGGGACCCAGTACTTC	CASSLFRLAGVGTQYF
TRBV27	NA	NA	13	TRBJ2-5	TGTGCCAGCAGTCTTCGCGGCCAAGAGACCCAGTACTTC	CASSLRGQETQYF
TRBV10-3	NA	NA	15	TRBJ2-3	TGTGCCATCAGTGACGAAACAACTAGCACAGATACGCAGTATTTT	CAISDETTSTDTQYF
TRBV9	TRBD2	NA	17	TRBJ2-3	TGTGCCAGCAGCGCCGGGACTAGCGGGAGGGCGACAGATACGCAGTATTTT	CASSAGTSGRATDTQYF
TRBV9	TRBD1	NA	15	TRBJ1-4	TGTGCCAGCAGCCCGGGGACAGGGCTAAATGAAAAACTGTTTTTT	CASSPGTGLNEKLFF
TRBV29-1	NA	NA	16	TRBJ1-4	TGCAGCGTTGAAGATCTTCTCGGTCGGGAAAATGAAAAACTGTTTTTT	CSVEDLLGRENEKLFF
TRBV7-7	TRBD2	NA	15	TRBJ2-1	TGTGCTAGCAGCACGGGGACTAGAGCTACAAATGAGCAGTTCTTC	CASSTGTRATNEQFF
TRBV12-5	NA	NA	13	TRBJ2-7	TGTGCTAGTGGGTTCGGGCCCTCGGGCGAGCAGTACTTC	CASGFGPSGEQYF
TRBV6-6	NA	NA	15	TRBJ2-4	TGTGCCAGCACCGAACCAGGGTTGGGGGAAAACATTCAGTACTTC	CASTEPGLGENIQYF
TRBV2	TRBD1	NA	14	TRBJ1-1	TGTGCCAGCAGTGAAAGGGCAGGGGGCGGCTTAGCTTTCTTT	CASSERAGGGLAFF
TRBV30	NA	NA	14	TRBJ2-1	TGTGCCTGGACCGGGGAGGATAGATACAATGAGCAGTTCTTC	CAWTGEDRYNEQFF
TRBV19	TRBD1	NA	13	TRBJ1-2	TGTGCCAGTATGAGGACAGGAAGCTATGGCTACACCTTC	CASMRTGSYGYTF
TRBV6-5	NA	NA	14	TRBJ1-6	TGTGCCAGCAGTCGAGCCTGGGATAATTCACCCCTCCACTTT	CASSRAWDNSPLHF
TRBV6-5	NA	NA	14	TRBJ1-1	TGTGCCAGCAGCCACACAGATTTGAACACTGAAGCTTTCTTT	CASSHTDLNTEAFF
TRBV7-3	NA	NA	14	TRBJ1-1	TGTGCCAGCAGCGCCCAGGGAGGGAACACTGAAGCTTTCTTT	CASSAQGGNTEAFF
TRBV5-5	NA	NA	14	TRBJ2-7	TGTGCCAGCAGCCTACAGGGCACATCCTACGAGCAGTACTTC	CASSLQGTSYEQYF
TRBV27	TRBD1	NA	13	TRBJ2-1	TGTGCCAGCAGCCCGGGACAGTCCAATGAGCAGTTCTTC	CASSPGQSNEQFF
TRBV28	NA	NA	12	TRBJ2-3	TGTGCCAGCAGGGAAAGTGCCGATACGCAGTATTTT	CASRESADTQYF
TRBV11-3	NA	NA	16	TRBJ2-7	TGTGCCAGCAGCTTTTCCGCCGTGGCAGGGTCGGACGAGCAGTACTTC	CASSFSAVAGSDEQYF
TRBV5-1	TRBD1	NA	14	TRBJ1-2	TGCGCCAGCAGCCCGGGACAGGGAGGCTATGGCTACACCTTC	CASSPGQGGYGYTF
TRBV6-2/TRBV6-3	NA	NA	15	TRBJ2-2	TGTGCCAGCAGTCGAGTCAGGGGGAACACCGGGGAGCTGTTTTTT	CASSRVRGNTGELFF
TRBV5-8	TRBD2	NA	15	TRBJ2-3	TGTGCCAGCAGCTTAGGGCTAGCGGAGGGGAATACGCAGTATTTT	CASSLGLAEGNTQYF
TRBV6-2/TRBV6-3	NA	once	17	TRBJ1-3	TGTGCCAGCAGTTACTCGAGTAAGAAGCTCTCTGGAAACACCATATATTTT	CASSYSSKKLSGNTIYF
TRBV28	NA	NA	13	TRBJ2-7	TGTGCCAGCAGTTTTAGAGGGGTCTACGAGCAGTACTTC	CASSFRGVYEQYF
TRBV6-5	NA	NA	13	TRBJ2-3	TGTGCCAGCAGTCTAGTTTCCCAAGATACGCAGTATTTT	CASSLVSQDTQYF
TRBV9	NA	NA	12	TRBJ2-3	TGTGCCAGCAGCGTAGGGTCAGATACGCAGTATTTT	CASSVGSDTQYF
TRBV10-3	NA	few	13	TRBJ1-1	TGTGCCATCAAGAGGACGGAGAACACTGAAGCTTTCTTT	CAIKRTENTEAFF
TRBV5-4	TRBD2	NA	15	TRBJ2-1	TGTGCCAGCAGCAGAGCGGGAGAGTCTAACAATGAGCAGTTCTTC	CASSRAGESNNEQFF
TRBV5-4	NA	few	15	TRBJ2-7	TGTGCCAGCAGCTTGGGGACTCTGAGCTCCTACGAGCAGTACTTC	CASSLGTLSSYEQYF
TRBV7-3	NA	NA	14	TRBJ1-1	TGTGCCAGCAGCTTAACTCCAGGGAGCACTGAAGCTTTCTTT	CASSLTPGSTEAFF
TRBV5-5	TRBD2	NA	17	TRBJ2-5	TGTGCCAGCAGCCAGCGAAGGACTAGCGGGAGATGGGAGACCCAGTACTTC	CASSQRRTSGRWETQYF
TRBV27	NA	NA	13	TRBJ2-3	TGTGCCAGCAGTTTGACTAGCACAGATACGCAGTATTTT	CASSLTSTDTQYF
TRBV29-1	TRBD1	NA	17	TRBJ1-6	TGCAGCGTCCCGGACAGGGGACCAAGCTCCTATAATTCACCCCTCCACTTT	CSVPDRGPSSYNSPLHF
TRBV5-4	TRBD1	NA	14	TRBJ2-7	TGTGCCAGCAGCATCCAGGGGGCTTCCTACGAGCAGTACTTC	CASSIQGASYEQYF
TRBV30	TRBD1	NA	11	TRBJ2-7	TGTGCCTTGGACAGGACCTACGAGCAGTACTTC	CALDRTYEQYF
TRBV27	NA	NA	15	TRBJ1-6	TGTGCCAGCAGTTTATCCGAGGGAAATAATTCACCCCTCCACTTT	CASSLSEGNNSPLHF
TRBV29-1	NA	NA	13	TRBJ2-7	TGCAGCGTTAAACAGACTAGCTCCTACGAGCAGTACTTC	CSVKQTSSYEQYF
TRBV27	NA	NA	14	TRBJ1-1	TGTGCCAGCAGTTTAGAGGGCCGAGCCACTGAAGCTTTCTTT	CASSLEGRATEAFF
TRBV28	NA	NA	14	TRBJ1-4	TGTGCCAGCAGTTTAGGGGCAGGGCAGGGTAGGCTGTTTTTT	CASSLGAGQGRLFF
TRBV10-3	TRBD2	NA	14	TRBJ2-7	TGTGCCATCAGTGTGGTTGGCGGGAGGTACGGGCAGTACTTC	CAISVVGGRYGQYF
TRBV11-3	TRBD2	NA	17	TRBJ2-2	TGTGCCAGCAGCTTAGAACTAGCGGGAACTCGCACCGGGGAGCTGTTTTTT	CASSLELAGTRTGELFF
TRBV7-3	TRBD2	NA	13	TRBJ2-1	TGTGCCAGCAGCAGCGGGAGTCACAATGAGCAGTTCTTC	CASSSGSHNEQFF
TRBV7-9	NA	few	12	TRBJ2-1	TGTGCCAGCAGCTACGCGAGGGGTGAGCAGTTCTTC	CASSYARGEQFF
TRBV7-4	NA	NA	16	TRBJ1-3	TGTGCCAGCAGCGACCAGCCGACGACAACCGGAAACACCATATATTTT	CASSDQPTTTGNTIYF
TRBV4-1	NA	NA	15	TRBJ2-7	TGCGCCAGCAGCCCCCAAACAGGGAACTCCTACGAGCAGTACTTC	CASSPQTGNSYEQYF
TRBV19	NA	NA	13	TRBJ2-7	TGTGCCAGTAGTATAGAGCACGGCTACGAGCAGTACTTC	CASSIEHGYEQYF
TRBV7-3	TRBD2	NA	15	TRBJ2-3	TGTGCCAGCAGCTTGACTAGCGGTAGCACAGATACGCAGTATTTT	CASSLTSGSTDTQYF
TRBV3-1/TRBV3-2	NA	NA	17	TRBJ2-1	TGTGCCAGCAGCCGCTCGCCGCGGGCGGGGTCATACAATGAGCAGTTCTTC	CASSRSPRAGSYNEQFF
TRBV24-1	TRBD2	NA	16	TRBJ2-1	TGTGCCACCAGTCAACGGGGACTAGCGGGAGCAAATGAGCAGTTCTTC	CATSQRGLAGANEQFF
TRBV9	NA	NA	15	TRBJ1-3	TGTGCCAGCAGCCCCGCCCAGCTCTCTGGAAACACCATATATTTT	CASSPAQLSGNTIYF
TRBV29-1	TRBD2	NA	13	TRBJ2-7	TGCAGCGTCGGACTAGCGCTGACCTACGAGCAGTACTTC	CSVGLALTYEQYF